This T cell receptor (beta chain) emerged from a study of tumor T cells in aggressive B-cell lymphoma. Germline loops: CDR1 SNHLY, CDR2 FYNNEI. This CDR3 has 14 amino acids. V lost 10 bases and J lost 4, with 20 bases in between. Method: immunoSEQ multiplex PCR; TCRdb's copy keeps in-frame clones and lacks some. Altogether about 2,300 clones are present, 75% to 85% being singletons, with the ten largest covering approximately 12%. The receptor was derived from an adult with diffuse large B cell lymphoma. Sequencing was done on a sample of tumor tissue. The V and J genes are TRBV2 and TRBJ2-7, with D maybe TRBD1 (9 bases). CDR3 coding DNA: TGTGCCACCCGCGGGGGGACAGGGAATTACGAGCAGTACTTC. Translation: CATRGGTGNYEQYF.